This paragraph reports one T cell receptor beta chain. V lost 2 bases to trimming and J lost 6 bases, with 7 bases between them. The CDR3 has 12 residues. This sample was included in a study of control samples from healthy donors and cancer patients. Clones were read by immunoSEQ multiplex PCR, and TCRdb kept only the in-frame ones, dropping some. The table lists 70,000 to 85,000 clones, around 91% of them singletons, with roughly 18% in the top ten. The clonotype originates from a middle-aged man in good health. The chain links TRBV12-3 or TRBV12-4 to TRBJ1-1, with D hard to call. Input material: blood. For the CDR3, the DNA is TGTGCCAGCAGTTTAAGACACTCTGAAGCTTTCTTT. This codes for CASSLRHSEAFF.